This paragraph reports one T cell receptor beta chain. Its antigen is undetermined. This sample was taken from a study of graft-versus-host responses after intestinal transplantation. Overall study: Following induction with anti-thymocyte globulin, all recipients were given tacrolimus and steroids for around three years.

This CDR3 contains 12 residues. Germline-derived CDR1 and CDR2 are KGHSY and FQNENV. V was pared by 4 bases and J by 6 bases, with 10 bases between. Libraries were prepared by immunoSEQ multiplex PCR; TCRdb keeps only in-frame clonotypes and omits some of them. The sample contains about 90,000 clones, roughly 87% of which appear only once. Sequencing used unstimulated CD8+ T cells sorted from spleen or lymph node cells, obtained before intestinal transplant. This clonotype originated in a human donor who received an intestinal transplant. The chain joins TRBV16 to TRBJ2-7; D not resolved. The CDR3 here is CASSPLPFEQYF. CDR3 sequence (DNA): TGTGCCAGCAGCCCCCTACCGTTCGAGCAGTACTTC.